The 8 T cell receptor beta chains in this list originate from one sample, sequenced in a study of cytomegalovirus exposure and HLA in healthy donors (dated 2017 in TCRdb). Libraries were made using the immunoSEQ multiplex PCR assay. The multiplex PCR relied on a mix of 60 forward primers for TCR Vbeta segments and 13 reverse primers for TCR Jbeta segments. The table comes from immuneACCESS by way of TCRdb, which keeps in-frame sequences with V and J called. Part of the clones is missing from these tables; in studies checked, under half for an unresolved V gene and the rest for unknown reasons. The sample table shows under 200,000 clones, and about four fifths are seen once. The ten largest clones take up 8.5% of the sample. Sequencing input: PBMCs. These receptors came from a male donor in good health and CMV-seropositive.

V is TRBV11-2 and J is TRBJ2-7; a weak D match, TRBD2 (5 bases). CDR1 and CDR2 from the germline V gene are SGHAT and FQNNGV. This CDR3 contains 19 residues. Trimming cost V 3 bases and J 1 base, with 25 bases left between them. The CDR3 bases are TGTGCCAGCAGCTTCCGGCGGGCAGTTCAGGCCCCCGATTCCTACGAGCAGTACTTC. It yields the protein CASSFRRAVQAPDSYEQYF. The variable domain in full, completed from reference TRBV11-2 and TRBJ2-7, reads EAGVAQSPRYKIIEKRQSVAFWCNPISGHATLYWYQQILGQGPKLLIQFQNNGVVDDSQLPKDRFSAERLKGVDSTLKIQPAKLEDSAVYLCASSFRRAVQAPDSYEQYFGPGTRLTVT.

J is TRBJ1-1 and V is TRBV30; a possible D gene is TRBD1 (5 bases). Germline V gene lookup returns CDR1 GTSNPN and CDR2 SVGIG (reference sequence). The CDR3 runs to 13 residues. V was clipped by 1 base and J by 3 bases, with 9 bases between them. CDR3 bases: TGTGCCTGGAGTGAGGGGAGGGACACTGAAGCTTTCTTT. Translated, it gives CAWSEGRDTEAFF.

The V call is TRBV5-6, the J call TRBJ1-4; D possibly corresponds to TRBD1 (5 bases). This CDR3 comprises 13 residues. CDR1 is SGHDT, CDR2 YYEEEE, per germline. V lost 6 bases, J lost 8 bases, and 14 bases lay in between. The CDR3, as DNA: TGTGCCAGCACCGTGGGGCTAGACGAAAAACTGTTTTTT. It yields the protein CASTVGLDEKLFF.

The V gene is TRBV27, the J gene TRBJ2-7; 7 bases fit TRBD2. J was trimmed by 3 bases and V by 5 bases; bases with no gene match: 4. The CDR3 extends over 13 amino acids. Germline V gives CDR1 MNHEY, CDR2 SMNVEV (reference sequence). This CDR3 reads CASSKRGDYEQYF. The CDR3 region has the DNA TGTGCCAGCAGTAAGCGGGGAGACTACGAGCAGTACTTC.

This chain uses TRBV30 with TRBJ2-5; D unclear. Germline-derived CDR1 and CDR2 are GTSNPN and SVGIG (reference sequence). This CDR3 is built from 11 residues. Trimming stripped 0 bases from V and 5 bases from J, with 4 bases between. Written as DNA, the CDR3 is TGTGCCTGGAGTGTACAGGAGACCCAGTACTTC. It yields the protein CAWSVQETQYF.

The chain recombines TRBV7-2 with TRBJ2-2; 7 bases fit TRBD2. This CDR3 spans 15 amino acids. J lost 7 bases, V lost 7 bases, and 12 bases had no gene match. CDR1 SGHTA and CDR2 FQGNSA come from the germline V gene. This CDR3 is CASIGGSGKSGELFF. As DNA, the CDR3 is TGTGCCAGCATCGGGGGGAGCGGGAAAAGCGGGGAGCTGTTTTTT. The full variable domain, completed using reference TRBV7-2 and TRBJ2-2, is GAGVSQSPSNKVTEKGKDVELRCDPISGHTALYWYRQSLGQGLEFLIYFQGNSAPDKSGLPSDRFSAERTGGSVSTLTIQRTQQEDSAVYLCASIGGSGKSGELFFGEGSRLTVL.

This clone has just a few counts. CDR3: CASSQVREVTYEQYF. Written as DNA, the CDR3 is TGCGCCAGCAGCCAAGTCCGCGAAGTAACCTACGAGCAGTACTTC. This sequence joins TRBV4-3 and TRBJ2-7; D ambiguous. The CDR3 length is 15 residues. V lost 1 base to trimming and J lost 2 bases, with 12 bases between them. Germline assignment: CDR1 LGHNA and CDR2 YSLEER.

This chain connects TRBV5-1 to TRBJ1-3; 7 nucleotides match TRBD1. The germline gives CDR1 SGHRS, CDR2 YFSETQ. The junction had 6 bases not matched to a gene; V was cut back by 5 bases and J by 1 base. CDR3 size: 15 residues. The CDR3 bases are TGCGCCAGCAGTCGGACAGGCGAGTCTGGAAACACCATATATTTT. Translation gives CASSRTGESGNTIYF.